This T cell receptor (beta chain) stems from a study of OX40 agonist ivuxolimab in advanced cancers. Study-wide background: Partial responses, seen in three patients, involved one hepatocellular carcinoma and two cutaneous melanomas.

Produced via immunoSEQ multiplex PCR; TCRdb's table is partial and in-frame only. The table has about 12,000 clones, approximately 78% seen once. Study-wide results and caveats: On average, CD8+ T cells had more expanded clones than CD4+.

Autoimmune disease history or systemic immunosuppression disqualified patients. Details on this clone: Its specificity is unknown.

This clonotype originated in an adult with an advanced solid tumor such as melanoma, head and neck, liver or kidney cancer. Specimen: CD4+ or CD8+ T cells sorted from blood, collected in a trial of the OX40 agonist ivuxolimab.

The CDR3 bases are TGCAGTGTAATAGAGGGAAATGGCTACACCTTC. Translation gives CSVIEGNGYTF. The chain couples TRBV20-1 to TRBJ1-2, with D unclear. This CDR3 is 11 amino acids long. Trimming pared 7 bases from V and 6 bases from J, leaving 12 bases between. CDR1 and CDR2 from the germline V gene are DFQATT and SNEGSKA (reference sequence).